This T cell receptor (beta chain) derives from a study of graft-versus-host responses after intestinal transplantation. Study details: Transplants given to recipients were multivisceral, liver-intestinal, or isolated intestinal. Uniformly, recipients were administered anti-thymocyte globulin induction with subsequent tacrolimus and steroids for around 3 years.

Trimming removed 7 bases from V and 0 bases from J, with 9 bases in between. Germline CDR1 MNHEY, CDR2 SVGAGI. There are 13 residues in the CDR3. Regarding the study as a whole: GvH clones surfaced in recipient marrow, some emerging earlier in ileum or blood. Maximum circulating GvH clone levels tracked with early post-transplant HvG decreases.

Produced via immunoSEQ multiplex PCR; TCRdb's table is partial and in-frame only. Here the sample spans 75,000 to 100,000 clones, 86% being singletons. Turning to this clone: Its antigen remains unknown.

The chain carries TRBV6-5 and TRBJ2-5, with D perhaps TRBD1 (5 bases). This TCR came from a human patient who received an intestinal transplant, so some T cells may come from the graft donor. The sample consisted of PBMCs, taken 255 days after intestinal transplant. The CDR3 sequence: CASNRRYQETQYF. CDR3 nucleotide sequence: TGTGCCAGCAACAGGAGATACCAAGAGACCCAGTACTTC.